This passage covers 6 T cell receptor beta chains from one sample sequenced in a study of blood T cell repertoires in COVID-19. Libraries were prepared by immunoSEQ multiplex PCR; TCRdb keeps only in-frame clonotypes and omits some of them. The sample holds 270,000 or so clones; roughly 89% are singletons and the top ten take about 2%. The sample taken for sequencing was peripheral blood. The receptors stem from a woman in her sixties or seventies with COVID-19, enrolled during active disease.

The J gene is TRBJ2-3, the V gene TRBV30, with D possibly matching TRBD1 (5 bases). The germline V and J ends were trimmed by 0 bases and 6 bases, with 7 bases remaining between them. This CDR3 is 12 amino acids long. Germline CDR1 and CDR2: GTSNPN and SVGIG (reference sequence). CDR3 protein: CAWSVGADTQYF. DNA of the CDR3: TGTGCCTGGAGTGTAGGGGCGGATACGCAGTATTTT.

The J gene is TRBJ2-1, the V gene TRBV5-4; 8 bases match TRBD2. The J segment lost 7 bases and the V segment lost 3 bases, leaving 9 bases of the junction unmatched. From germline, CDR1 is SGHNT and CDR2 YYREEE (reference sequence). This CDR3 is built from 15 residues. In DNA form, the CDR3 reads TGTGCCAGCAGCTCCGGGGGGGCACTACTAAATGAGCAGTTCTTC. Its protein is CASSSGGALLNEQFF.

The J gene is TRBJ1-1, the V gene TRBV18, with 9 bases that match TRBD1. Germline V CDR1 and CDR2: KGHSH, LQKENI. The CDR3 is made up of 15 amino acids. Trimming at V came to 6 bases and at J to 7 bases, leaving 12 bases not matched to a gene. CDR3 coding DNA: TGTGCCAGCTCGTTTCCGGGACAGGGCCTATTTGAAGCTTTCTTT. Translated, it gives CASSFPGQGLFEAFF.

The chain links TRBV7-2 to TRBJ2-2; D perhaps matches TRBD2 (6 bases). In germline, CDR1 is SGHTA, CDR2 FQGNSA. The germline V and J ends were trimmed by 5 bases and 4 bases, with 17 bases remaining between them. The length of the CDR3 is 16 residues. CDR3 protein: CASSPQGGEITGELFF. CDR3 coding DNA: TGTGCCAGCAGCCCGCAGGGCGGGGAGATCACCGGGGAGCTGTTTTTT. The whole variable domain, remainder taken from reference TRBV7-2 and TRBJ2-2, is GAGVSQSPSNKVTEKGKDVELRCDPISGHTALYWYRQSLGQGLEFLIYFQGNSAPDKSGLPSDRFSAERTGGSVSTLTIQRTQQEDSAVYLCASSPQGGEITGELFFGEGSRLTVL.

The chain has TRBV5-4 and TRBJ1-2; D ambiguous. V was shortened by 0 bases and J by 7 bases, with 10 bases between the two germline ends. The germline gives CDR1 SGHNT, CDR2 YYREEE (reference sequence). This CDR3 is 13 amino acids long. CDR3 sequence (DNA): TGTGCCAGCAGCTTGGAGGCAGCGGGTGGCTACACCTTC. Residues: CASSLEAAGGYTF.

The chain employs TRBV3-1 (or the pseudogene TRBV3-2) and TRBJ1-4, with D possibly being TRBD1 (5 bases). Between the trimmed V and J ends, which lost 1 base and 13 bases, there was a span of 19 bases. The CDR3 covers 15 residues. Per the germline V gene, CDR1 is LGHDT and CDR2 is YNNKEL (reference sequence). The CDR3 sequence is CASSQVAGNPSGLFF. The CDR3 DNA follows: TGTGCCAGCAGCCAAGTGGCAGGGAACCCCAGTGGACTGTTTTTT.